The 8 T cell receptor beta chains below all came from one sample that was sequenced in a study of T cell responses to AZD1222 COVID-19 vaccine. The protocol was immunoSEQ multiplex PCR, while the TCRdb copy is restricted to in-frame clones and leaves out a portion. The table lists some 150,000 clones, around nine tenths of them singletons. The specimen was peripheral blood, collected on day 0 of AZD1222 vaccination. The receptors shown here come from an adult in good health.

J is TRBJ1-1 and V is TRBV19; D gene uncertain. Germline assignment: CDR1 LNHDA and CDR2 SQIVND (reference sequence). The CDR3 runs to 14 residues. V lost 4 bases to trimming and J lost 6 bases, with 15 bases between them. The CDR3 loop reads CASSTRETSAEAFF. In nucleotides, the CDR3 is TGTGCCAGTAGTACCCGAGAAACGTCCGCTGAAGCTTTCTTT.

The V call is TRBV5-4, the J call TRBJ2-2; tentatively, D is TRBD2 (6 bases). In germline, CDR1 is SGHNT, CDR2 YYREEE (reference sequence). CDR3 size: 16 residues. V dropped 0 bases and J dropped 2 bases, with 11 bases sitting between them. The CDR3 is CASSLGGTSNTGELFF. CDR3 nucleotides: TGTGCCAGCAGCTTGGGGGGGACTTCAAACACCGGGGAGCTGTTTTTT.

This clone was recorded once. The rearrangement uses TRBV5-6 and TRBJ1-1; 7 bases are a match to TRBD1. This CDR3 contains 13 residues. CDR1 and CDR2 (germline): SGHDT, YYEEEE. Germline trimming cut 4 bases from V and 7 bases from J; bases unmatched to any gene: 7. The CDR3 bases are TGTGCCAGCAGCCTAGGGGGCGTGGGTGAAGCTTTCTTT. Translation gives CASSLGGVGEAFF.

This clone has only one observation. This chain uses TRBV7-9 with TRBJ2-6, with D perhaps matching TRBD1 (5 bases). With 5 bases removed from V and 2 bases from J, the gap between germline ends came to 13 bases. Germline V lookup: CDR1 SEHNR, CDR2 FQNEAQ (reference sequence). The CDR3 sequence is 16 residues long. The CDR3, as DNA: TGTGCCAGCAGCCCATTGTTGGGGCCTGGGGCCAACGTCCTGACTTTC. Its protein is CASSPLLGPGANVLTF.

V gene TRBV5-1 combines with J gene TRBJ2-7; D is possibly TRBD2 (6 bases). The germline V and J ends were trimmed by 0 bases and 0 bases, with 10 bases remaining between them. This CDR3 is built from 15 residues. Per the germline V gene, CDR1 is SGHRS and CDR2 is YFSETQ. The CDR3 DNA sequence: TGCGCCAGCAGCTTGGAACTAGCCCTCTCCTACGAGCAGTACTTC. It codes for CASSLELALSYEQYF.

The J gene is TRBJ1-2, the V gene TRBV6-5, with D possibly TRBD1 on 5 matching bases. The CDR3 has 16 residues. Germline V gives CDR1 MNHEY, CDR2 SVGAGI. V was clipped by 2 bases and J by 7 bases, with 20 bases between them. CDR3 DNA sequence: TGTGCCAGCAGTTACCAGGCAGGGTCCCCTTCGAGTGGCTACACCTTC. Amino acid sequence: CASSYQAGSPSSGYTF.

V is TRBV15 and J is TRBJ1-2; 7 positions match TRBD1. V shed 0 bases and J 8 bases; nucleotides not matched to a gene: 3. CDR3 length equals 13 residues. The germline CDR1 and CDR2 sequences are LNHNV and YYDKDF (reference sequence). CDR3 region: CATSRDHRGGYTF. The CDR3 DNA sequence: TGTGCCACCAGCAGAGACCACAGGGGAGGCTACACCTTC.

The CDR3 region is CASSSEGAGYTF. The CDR3 DNA sequence: TGTGCCAGCAGCTCGGAAGGGGCTGGCTACACCTTC. The chain employs TRBV11-2 and TRBJ1-2; D may be TRBD1 (5 bases). Germline V gene data show CDR1 as SGHAT and CDR2 as FQNNGV. Trimming cost V 4 bases and J 7 bases, with 10 bases left between them. The CDR3 runs to 12 residues. Full variable domain (remainder filled in from reference TRBV11-2 and TRBJ1-2): EAGVAQSPRYKIIEKRQSVAFWCNPISGHATLYWYQQILGQGPKLLIQFQNNGVVDDSQLPKDRFSAERLKGVDSTLKIQPAKLEDSAVYLCASSSEGAGYTFGSGTRLTVV.